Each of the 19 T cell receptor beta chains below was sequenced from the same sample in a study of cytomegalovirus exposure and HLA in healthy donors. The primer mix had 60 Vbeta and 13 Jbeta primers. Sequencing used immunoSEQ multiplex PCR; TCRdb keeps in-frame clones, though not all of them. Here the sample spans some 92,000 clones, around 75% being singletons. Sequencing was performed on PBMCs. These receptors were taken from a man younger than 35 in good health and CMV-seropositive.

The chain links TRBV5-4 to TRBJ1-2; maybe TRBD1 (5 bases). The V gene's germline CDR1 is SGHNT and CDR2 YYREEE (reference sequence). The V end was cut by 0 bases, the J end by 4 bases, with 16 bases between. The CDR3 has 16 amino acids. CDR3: CASSLGRGSFLYGYTF. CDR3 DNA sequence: TGTGCCAGCAGCTTGGGGCGGGGGTCGTTTCTCTATGGCTACACCTTC.

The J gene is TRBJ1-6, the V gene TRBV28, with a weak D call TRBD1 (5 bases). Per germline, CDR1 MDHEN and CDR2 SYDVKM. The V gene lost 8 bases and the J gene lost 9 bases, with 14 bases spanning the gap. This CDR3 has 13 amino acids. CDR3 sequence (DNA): TGTGCCAGCCGGGGAGGGGTCGGTTCACCCCTCCACTTT. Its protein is CASRGGVGSPLHF.

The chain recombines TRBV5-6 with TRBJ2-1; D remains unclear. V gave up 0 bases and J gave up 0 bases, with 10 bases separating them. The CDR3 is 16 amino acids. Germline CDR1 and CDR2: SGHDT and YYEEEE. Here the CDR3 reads CASSLERRSSYNEQFF. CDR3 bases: TGTGCCAGCAGCTTGGAGCGACGGAGCTCCTACAATGAGCAGTTCTTC.

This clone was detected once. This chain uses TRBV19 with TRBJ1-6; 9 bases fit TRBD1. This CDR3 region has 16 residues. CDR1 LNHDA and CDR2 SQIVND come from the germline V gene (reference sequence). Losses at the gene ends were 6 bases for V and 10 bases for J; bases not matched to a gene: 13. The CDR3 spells CASSRQGEFLRSPLHF. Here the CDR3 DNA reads TGTGCCAGTAGCCGACAGGGGGAGTTTTTGAGGTCACCCCTCCACTTT.

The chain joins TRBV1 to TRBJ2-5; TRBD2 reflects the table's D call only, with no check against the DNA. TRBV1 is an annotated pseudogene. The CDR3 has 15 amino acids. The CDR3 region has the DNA TGCACCAGCAGCCAAAGGTCTCTAGCAGGAGAGACCCAGTACTTC. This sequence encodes CTSSQRSLAGETQYF.

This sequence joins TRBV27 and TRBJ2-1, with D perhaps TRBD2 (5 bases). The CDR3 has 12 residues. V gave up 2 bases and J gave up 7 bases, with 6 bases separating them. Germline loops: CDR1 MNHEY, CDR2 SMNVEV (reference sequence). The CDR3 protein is CASSLPGNEQFF. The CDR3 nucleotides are TGTGCCAGCAGTTTACCGGGGAATGAGCAGTTCTTC.

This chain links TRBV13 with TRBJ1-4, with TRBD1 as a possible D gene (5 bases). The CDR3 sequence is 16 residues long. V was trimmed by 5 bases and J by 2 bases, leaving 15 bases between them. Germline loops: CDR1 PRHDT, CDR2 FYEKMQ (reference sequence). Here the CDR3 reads CASSRKSRATNEKLFF. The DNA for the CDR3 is TGTGCCAGCAGCCGAAAATCCAGGGCCACTAATGAAAAACTGTTTTTT.

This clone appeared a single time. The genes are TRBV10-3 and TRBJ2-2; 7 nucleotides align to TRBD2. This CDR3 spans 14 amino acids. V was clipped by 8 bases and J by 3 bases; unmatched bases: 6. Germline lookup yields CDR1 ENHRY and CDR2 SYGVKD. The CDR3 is CAIGAGSDTGELFF. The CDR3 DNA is TGTGCCATCGGAGCGGGGTCCGACACCGGGGAGCTGTTTTTT.

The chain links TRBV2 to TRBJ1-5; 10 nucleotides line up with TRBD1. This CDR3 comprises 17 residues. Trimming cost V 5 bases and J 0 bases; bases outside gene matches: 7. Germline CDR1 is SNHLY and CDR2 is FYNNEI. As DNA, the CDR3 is TGTGCCAGCAGTACACCGGGACAGGGGTATAGCAATCAGCCCCAGCATTTT. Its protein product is CASSTPGQGYSNQPQHF.

The CDR3 is CASSSKGQGEHHYEQYF. The DNA for the CDR3 is TGCGCCAGCAGCTCCAAGGGACAGGGGGAACACCATTACGAGCAGTACTTC. The rearrangement joins TRBV5-1 to TRBJ2-7; 11 bases map to TRBD1. Germline lookup yields CDR1 SGHRS and CDR2 YFSETQ. V lost 3 bases, J lost 4 bases, and 12 bases stayed unmatched. This CDR3 has 17 amino acids.

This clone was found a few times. The DNA of the CDR3 is TGTGCCAGCAGCGTAGTAGCGGGGGGCACAGATACGCAGTATTTT. Protein sequence: CASSVVAGGTDTQYF. The V and J genes are TRBV9 and TRBJ2-3, with 9 bases that match TRBD2. The V segment lost 0 bases and the J segment 1 base; nucleotides outside the gene matches: 0. CDR1 SGDLS and CDR2 YYNGEE come from the germline V gene. The CDR3 covers 15 residues.

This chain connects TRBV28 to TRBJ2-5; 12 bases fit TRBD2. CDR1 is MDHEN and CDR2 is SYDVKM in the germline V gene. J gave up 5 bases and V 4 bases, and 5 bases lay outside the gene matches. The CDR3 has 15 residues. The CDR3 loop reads CASSSRTSGDETQYF. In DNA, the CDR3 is TGTGCCAGCAGTTCACGGACTAGCGGGGACGAGACCCAGTACTTC. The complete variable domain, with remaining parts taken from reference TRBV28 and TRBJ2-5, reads DVKVTQSSRYLVKRTGEKVFLECVQDMDHENMFWYRQDPGLGLRLIYFSYDVKMKEKGDIPEGYSVSREKKERFSLILESASTNQTSMYLCASSSRTSGDETQYFGPGTRLLVL.

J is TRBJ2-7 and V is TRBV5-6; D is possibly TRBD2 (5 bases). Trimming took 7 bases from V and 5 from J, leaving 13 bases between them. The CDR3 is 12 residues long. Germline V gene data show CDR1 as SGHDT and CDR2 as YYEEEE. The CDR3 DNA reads TGTGCCAGCCGGGATACCCTAAACGAGCAGTACTTC. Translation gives CASRDTLNEQYF.

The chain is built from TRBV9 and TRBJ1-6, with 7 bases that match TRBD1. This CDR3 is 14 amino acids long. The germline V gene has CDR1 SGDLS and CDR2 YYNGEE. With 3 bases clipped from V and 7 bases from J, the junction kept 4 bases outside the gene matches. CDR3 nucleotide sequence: TGTGCCAGCAGCGAGCTGACAGGGAATTCACCCCTCCACTTT. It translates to CASSELTGNSPLHF.

The CDR3 DNA follows: TGTGCCAGCAGTCCAATCCCCTTTAGCGGGGGCACAGATACGCAGTATTTT. Protein product: CASSPIPFSGGTDTQYF. V gene TRBV28 combines with J gene TRBJ2-3; 8 bases match TRBD2. CDR3 length: 17 residues. V shed 5 bases, J shed 1 base, and the junction held 11 bases outside the gene matches. Germline CDR1 reads MDHEN; CDR2 reads SYDVKM.

CDR3 in amino acids: CASSSQGLGYTF. The CDR3 DNA reads TGTGCCAGCAGCTCCCAGGGGCTTGGCTACACCTTC. The rearrangement joins TRBV7-9 to TRBJ1-2, with D possibly TRBD1 on 6 matching bases. Germline V lookup: CDR1 SEHNR, CDR2 FQNEAQ (reference sequence). The CDR3 is made up of 12 amino acids. The V and J ends lost 4 bases and 7 bases respectively, with 10 bases between them. The full variable domain, with the rest looked up from reference TRBV7-9 and TRBJ1-2, is DTGVSQNPRHKITKRGQNVTFRCDPISEHNRLYWYRQTLGQGPEFLTYFQNEAQLEKSRLLSDRFSAERPKGSFSTLEIQRTEQGDSAMYLCASSSQGLGYTFGSGTRLTVV.

The CDR3: CASSLYSTSETQYF. CDR3 in DNA: TGTGCCAGCAGCTTATATTCCACATCGGAGACCCAGTACTTC. This chain joins TRBV5-6 and TRBJ2-5; no definite D call. This CDR3 has 14 residues. The germline gives CDR1 SGHDT, CDR2 YYEEEE. V gave up 2 bases and J gave up 5 bases, with 13 bases separating them.

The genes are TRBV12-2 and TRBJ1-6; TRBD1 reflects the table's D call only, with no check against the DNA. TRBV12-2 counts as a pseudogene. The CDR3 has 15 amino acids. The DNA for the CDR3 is TGTGCAAGTCGCTTAGGGGACAGGGATGGTTCACCCCTCCACTTT. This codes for CASRLGDRDGSPLHF.

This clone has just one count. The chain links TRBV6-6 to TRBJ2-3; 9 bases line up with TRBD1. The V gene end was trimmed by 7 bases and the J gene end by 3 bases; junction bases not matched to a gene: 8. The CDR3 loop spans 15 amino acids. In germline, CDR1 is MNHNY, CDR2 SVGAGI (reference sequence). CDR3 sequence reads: CASTLDRGGTDTQYF. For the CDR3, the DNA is TGTGCCAGCACCCTGGACAGGGGAGGAACAGATACGCAGTATTTT.